This T cell receptor (beta chain) is from a study of blood T cell repertoires in COVID-19 (dated by TCRdb to about 2020). Regarding the complete study: Collaborator samples came from the United States, Italy and Spain and covered acute and convalescent phases of COVID-19. The prospective study material was composed of cDNA or gDNA derived from T cells, B-cell-depleted T cells, or PBMCs. The dataset comprised deeply sampled blood TCRbeta repertoires from subjects exposed to, actively infected with, or recovered from COVID-19. The repertoires were released in a freely available public database meant as a resource for research on the immune response to SARS-CoV-2. The samples were drawn from two sources: the first 160 participants of the ongoing ImmuneRACE study, and over 1,000 subjects contributed by 6 global collaborators. The sample metadata nearly always contained a de-identified subject ID, COVID-19 status, age in years and sex. Where HLA class I and class II types were available, the types were taken from metadata supplied by the sample provider, not from assay-based typing. General study outcomes and caveats: How much clinical and demographic metadata was included differed by source and by participant, and the metadata was provided uncurated.

The immunoSEQ Assay, a bias-controlled multiplex PCR, was used to amplify TCRbeta CDR3 regions from genomic DNA. The authors' analysis ran thus. Within the assay, amplification of reference gene primers was used to estimate how many nucleated cells each sample contained. To quantify the absolute abundance of each unique TCRbeta CDR3 rearrangement, sequence reads were collapsed and filtered. For each sample, productive Simpson clonality was calculated as the square root of Simpson's diversity index over productive rearrangements. TCRdb provides this immuneACCESS table in a form limited to in-frame rearrangements. Some clones are lacking; in checked studies, under half of them reflect an unresolved V gene, and why the rest are absent is not known. The V and J calls and clone size were taken over from that table, and D and trimming were inferred from the DNA. A total of about 280,000 clones appear in this sample, 85% to 90% of them only once. Over 9% of the sample lies in the top ten.

CDR1 MNHEY and CDR2 SMNVEV are derived from the germline V gene (reference sequence). V gives up 8 bases and J gives up 2 bases, and the segment between their germline ends measures 22 bases. The CDR3 starts with the cysteine, ends with the phenylalanine, and has 17 residues. Only the CDR3 DNA stays, 51 bases, in frame from base 1. In Seattle, one collaborating source enrolled patients while the infection was active and tracked those patients longitudinally over the course of disease. Each collaborating institution followed its own protocols to collect whole blood in K2EDTA tubes. Collaborator samples were shipped for TCRbeta analysis as frozen whole blood, isolated PBMCs, or DNA extracted from either sample type. Concerning this clone: Its antigen specificity is not known. Per-nucleotide qualities are absent, and no much larger clonotype sits a single base away.

Specimen: peripheral blood. This receptor was taken from a woman in her 30s with COVID-19, enrolled during active disease. The chain uses TRBV27 and TRBJ1-5; the D gene is possibly TRBD1, with 5 bases matching. The CDR3 region: CASRRSKPRVGNQPQHF. The DNA reads as follows: TGTGCCAGCCGACGCTCGAAGCCCAGGGTTGGCAATCAGCCCCAGCATTTT.